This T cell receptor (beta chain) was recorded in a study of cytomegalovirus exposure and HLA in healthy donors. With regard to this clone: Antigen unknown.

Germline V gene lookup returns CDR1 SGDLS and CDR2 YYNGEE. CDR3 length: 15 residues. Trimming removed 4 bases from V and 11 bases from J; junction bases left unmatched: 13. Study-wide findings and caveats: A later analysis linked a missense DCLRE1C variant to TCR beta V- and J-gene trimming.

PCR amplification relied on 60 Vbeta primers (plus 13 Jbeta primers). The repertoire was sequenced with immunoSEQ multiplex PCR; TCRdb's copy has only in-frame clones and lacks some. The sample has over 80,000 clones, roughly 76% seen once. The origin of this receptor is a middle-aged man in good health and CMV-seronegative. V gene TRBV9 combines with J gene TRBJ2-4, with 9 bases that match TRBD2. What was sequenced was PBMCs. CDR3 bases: TGTGCCAGCAGCCTCAGCTCTAGCGGGGAGATTCTTCAGTACTTC. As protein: CASSLSSSGEILQYF. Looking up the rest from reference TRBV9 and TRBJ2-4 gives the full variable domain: DSGVTQTPKHLITATGQRVTLRCSPRSGDLSVYWYQQSLDQGLQFLIQYYNGEERAKGNILERFSAQQFPDLHSELNLSSLELGDSALYFCASSLSSSGEILQYFGAGTRLSVL.